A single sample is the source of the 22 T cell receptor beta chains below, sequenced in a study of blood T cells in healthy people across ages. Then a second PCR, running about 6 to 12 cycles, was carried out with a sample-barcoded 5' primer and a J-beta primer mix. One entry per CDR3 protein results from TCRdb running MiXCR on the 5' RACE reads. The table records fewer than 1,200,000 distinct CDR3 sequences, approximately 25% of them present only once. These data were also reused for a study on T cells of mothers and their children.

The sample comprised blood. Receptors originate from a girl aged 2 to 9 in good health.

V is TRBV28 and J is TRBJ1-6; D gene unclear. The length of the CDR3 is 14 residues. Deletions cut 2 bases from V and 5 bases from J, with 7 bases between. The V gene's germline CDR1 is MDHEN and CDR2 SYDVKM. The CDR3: CASSLNGNNSPLHF. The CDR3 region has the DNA TGTGCCAGCAGTTTAAACGGGAATAATTCACCCCTCCACTTT.

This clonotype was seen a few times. The CDR3 loop reads CASSQVAGQDGYTF. The CDR3 coding sequence is TGCGCCAGCAGCCAAGTTGCGGGGCAGGATGGCTACACCTTC. The genes are TRBV4-1 and TRBJ1-2; D might be TRBD1 (5 bases). The CDR3 is 14 amino acids. Trimming took off 1 base at V and 6 bases at J, with 12 bases between the two ends. Looked up from germline, CDR1 is MGHRA and CDR2 is YSYEKL.

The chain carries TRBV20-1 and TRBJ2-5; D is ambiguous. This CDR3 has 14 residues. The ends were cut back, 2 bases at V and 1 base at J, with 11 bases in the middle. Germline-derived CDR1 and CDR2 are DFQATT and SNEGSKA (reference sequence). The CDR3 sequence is CSARKLWVQETQYF. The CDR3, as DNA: TGCAGTGCTAGAAAGTTGTGGGTCCAAGAGACCCAGTACTTC.

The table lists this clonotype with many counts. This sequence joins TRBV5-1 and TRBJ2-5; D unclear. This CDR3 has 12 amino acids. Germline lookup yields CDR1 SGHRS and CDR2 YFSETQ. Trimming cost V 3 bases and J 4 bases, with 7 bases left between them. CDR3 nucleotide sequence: TGCGCCAGCAGCTCGGACGGAGAGACCCAGTACTTC. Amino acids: CASSSDGETQYF.

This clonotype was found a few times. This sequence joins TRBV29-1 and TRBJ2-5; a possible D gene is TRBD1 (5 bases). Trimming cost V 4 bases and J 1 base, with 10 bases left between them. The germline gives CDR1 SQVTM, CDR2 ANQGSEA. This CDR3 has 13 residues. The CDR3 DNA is TGCAGCGTTGCCGCAAGGGGCCAAGAGACCCAGTACTTC. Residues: CSVAARGQETQYF.

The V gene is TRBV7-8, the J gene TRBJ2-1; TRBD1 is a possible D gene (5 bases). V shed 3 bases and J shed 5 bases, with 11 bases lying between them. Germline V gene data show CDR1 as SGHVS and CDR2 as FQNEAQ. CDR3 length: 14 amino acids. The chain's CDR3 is CASSFLDRNNEQFF. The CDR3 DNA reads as TGTGCCAGCAGCTTTTTAGACAGAAACAATGAGCAGTTCTTC.

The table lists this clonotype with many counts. The CDR3 region has the DNA TGTGCCAGCAGCTTAGAACTAGCGGGTGCCTACGAGCAGTACTTC. Translating it yields CASSLELAGAYEQYF. The chain carries TRBV11-2 and TRBJ2-5; 9 nucleotides line up with TRBD2. TRBJ2-7 matches the DNA end more closely, so the J call is doubtful. Germline values: CDR1 SGHAT, CDR2 FQNNGV. The CDR3 is made up of 15 amino acids.

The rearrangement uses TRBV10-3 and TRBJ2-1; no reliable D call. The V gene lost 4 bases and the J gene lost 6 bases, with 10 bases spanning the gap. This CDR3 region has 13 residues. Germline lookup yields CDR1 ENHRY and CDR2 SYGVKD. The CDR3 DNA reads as TGTGCCATCAGTGTGGTGGTCCGCAATGAGCAGTTCTTC. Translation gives CAISVVVRNEQFF.

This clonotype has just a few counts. CDR3: CASSDVDQPQHF. The CDR3 DNA is TGTGCCAGCAGTGATGTCGATCAGCCCCAGCATTTT. This chain joins TRBV2 and TRBJ1-5; D not resolved. The CDR3 loop spans 12 amino acids. The germline V gene has CDR1 SNHLY and CDR2 FYNNEI. Trimming stripped 3 bases from V and 5 bases from J, with 5 bases between.

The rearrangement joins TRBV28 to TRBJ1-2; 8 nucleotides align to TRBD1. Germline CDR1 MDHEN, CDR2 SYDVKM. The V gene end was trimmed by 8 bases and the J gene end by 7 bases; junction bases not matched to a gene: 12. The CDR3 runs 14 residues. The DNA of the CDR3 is TGTGCCAGCGGAACCGGGACAGGAGTCCGTGGCTACACCTTC. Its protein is CASGTGTGVRGYTF.

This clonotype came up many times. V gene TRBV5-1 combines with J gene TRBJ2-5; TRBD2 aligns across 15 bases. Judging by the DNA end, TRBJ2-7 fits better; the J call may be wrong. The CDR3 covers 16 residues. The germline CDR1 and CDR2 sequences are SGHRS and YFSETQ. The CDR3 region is CASSFGTSGGTYEQYF. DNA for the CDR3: TGCGCCAGCAGCTTCGGGACTAGCGGGGGGACCTACGAGCAGTACTTC.

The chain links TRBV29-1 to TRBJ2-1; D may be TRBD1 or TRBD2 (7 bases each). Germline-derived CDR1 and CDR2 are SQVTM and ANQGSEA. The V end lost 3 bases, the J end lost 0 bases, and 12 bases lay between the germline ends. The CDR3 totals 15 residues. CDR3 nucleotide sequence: TGCAGCGTTGAGGGGGGGGACAGCTCCTACAATGAGCAGTTCTTC. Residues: CSVEGGDSSYNEQFF.

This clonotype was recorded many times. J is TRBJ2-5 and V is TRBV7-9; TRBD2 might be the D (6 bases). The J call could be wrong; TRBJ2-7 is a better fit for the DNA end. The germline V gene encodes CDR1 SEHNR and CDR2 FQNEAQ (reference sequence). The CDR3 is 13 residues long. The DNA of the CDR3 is TGTGCCAGCAGCTTGGAGGGATTATACGAGCAGTACTTC. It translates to CASSLEGLYEQYF.

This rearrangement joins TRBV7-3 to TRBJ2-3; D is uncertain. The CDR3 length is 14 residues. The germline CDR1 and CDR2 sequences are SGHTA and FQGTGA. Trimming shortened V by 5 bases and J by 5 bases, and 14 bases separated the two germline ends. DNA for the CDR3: TGTGCCAGCAGCCCCTCAATGGGGATAGATACGCAGTATTTT. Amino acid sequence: CASSPSMGIDTQYF.

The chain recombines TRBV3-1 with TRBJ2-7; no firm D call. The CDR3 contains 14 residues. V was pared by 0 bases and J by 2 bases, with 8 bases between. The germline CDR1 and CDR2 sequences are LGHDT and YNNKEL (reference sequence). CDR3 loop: CASSQEGPAYEQYF. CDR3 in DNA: TGTGCCAGCAGCCAAGAGGGCCCCGCCTACGAGCAGTACTTC.

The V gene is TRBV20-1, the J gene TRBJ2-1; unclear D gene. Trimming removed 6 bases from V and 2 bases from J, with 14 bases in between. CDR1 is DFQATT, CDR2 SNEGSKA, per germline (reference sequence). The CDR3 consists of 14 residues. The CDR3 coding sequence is TGCAGTGCACCTAACTTGCAGGCCTACAATGAGCAGTTCTTC. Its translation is CSAPNLQAYNEQFF.

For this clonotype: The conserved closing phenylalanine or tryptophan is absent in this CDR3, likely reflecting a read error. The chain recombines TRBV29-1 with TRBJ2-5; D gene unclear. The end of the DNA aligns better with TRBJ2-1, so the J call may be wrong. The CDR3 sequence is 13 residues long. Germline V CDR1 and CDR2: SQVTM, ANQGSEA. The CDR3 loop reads CSVASAPYNEQFL. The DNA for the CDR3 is TGCAGCGTTGCCAGCGCGCCTTACAATGAGCAGTTCCTC.

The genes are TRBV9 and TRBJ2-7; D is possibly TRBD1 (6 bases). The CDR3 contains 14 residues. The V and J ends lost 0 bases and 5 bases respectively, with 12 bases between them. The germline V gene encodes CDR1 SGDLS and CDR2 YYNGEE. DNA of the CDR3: TGTGCCAGCAGCGTAGGGGCAGGGGTAGACGAGCAGTACTTC. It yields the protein CASSVGAGVDEQYF.

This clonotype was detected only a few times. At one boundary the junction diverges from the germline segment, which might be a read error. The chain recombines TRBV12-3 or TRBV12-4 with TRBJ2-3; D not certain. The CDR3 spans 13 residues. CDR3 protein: CASSLASDGTQYF. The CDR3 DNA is TGTGCCAGCAGCTTAGCCTCGGACGGTACGCAGTATTTT.

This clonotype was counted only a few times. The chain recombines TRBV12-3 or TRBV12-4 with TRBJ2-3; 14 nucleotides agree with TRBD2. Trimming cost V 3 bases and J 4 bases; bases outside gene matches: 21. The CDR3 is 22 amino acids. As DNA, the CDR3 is TGTGCCAGCAGTTTTATGCCGGGGACTAGCGGGAGAAGAGAGTTAGGCGCAGATACGCAGTATTTT. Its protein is CASSFMPGTSGRRELGADTQYF.

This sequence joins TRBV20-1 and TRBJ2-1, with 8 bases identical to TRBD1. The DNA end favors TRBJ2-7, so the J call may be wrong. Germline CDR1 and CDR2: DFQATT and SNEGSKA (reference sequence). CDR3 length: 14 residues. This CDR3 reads CSARGRTGIYEQYF. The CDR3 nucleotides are TGCAGTGCTAGAGGCCGGACAGGGATCTACGAGCAGTACTTC.

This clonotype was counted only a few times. CDR3 loop: CASSLVTPRPETQYF. CDR3 bases: TGTGCCAGCAGCTTAGTAACCCCCAGGCCAGAGACCCAGTACTTC. The gene calls are TRBV7-2 and TRBJ2-5; D not resolved. Between the trimmed V and J ends, which lost 1 base and 4 bases, there was a span of 13 bases. CDR1 and CDR2 (germline): SGHTA, FQGNSA. This CDR3 region has 15 residues.